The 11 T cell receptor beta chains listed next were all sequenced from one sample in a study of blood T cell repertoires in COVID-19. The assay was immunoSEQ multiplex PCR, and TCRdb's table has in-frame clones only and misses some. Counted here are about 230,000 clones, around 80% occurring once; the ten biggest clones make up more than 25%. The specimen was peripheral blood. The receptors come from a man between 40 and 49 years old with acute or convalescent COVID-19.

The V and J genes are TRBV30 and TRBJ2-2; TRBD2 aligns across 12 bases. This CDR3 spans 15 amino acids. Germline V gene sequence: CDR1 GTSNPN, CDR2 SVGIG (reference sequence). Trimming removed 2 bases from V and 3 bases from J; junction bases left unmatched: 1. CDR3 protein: CAWSRLAGDTGELFF. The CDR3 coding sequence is TGTGCCTGGAGTAGACTAGCGGGAGACACCGGGGAGCTGTTTTTT.

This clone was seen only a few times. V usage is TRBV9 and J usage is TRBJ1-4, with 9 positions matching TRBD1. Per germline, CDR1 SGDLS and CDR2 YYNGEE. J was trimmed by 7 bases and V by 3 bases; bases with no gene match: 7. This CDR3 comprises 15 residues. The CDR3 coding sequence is TGTGCCAGCAGCGCCGAACAGGGGGCAGGTGAAAAACTGTTTTTT. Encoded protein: CASSAEQGAGEKLFF.

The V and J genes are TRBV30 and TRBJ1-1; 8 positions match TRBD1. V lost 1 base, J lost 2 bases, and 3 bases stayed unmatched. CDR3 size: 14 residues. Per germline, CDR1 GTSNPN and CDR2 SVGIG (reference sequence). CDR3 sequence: CAWSGQGFNTEAFF. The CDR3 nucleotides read TGTGCCTGGAGTGGACAGGGGTTCAACACTGAAGCTTTCTTT.

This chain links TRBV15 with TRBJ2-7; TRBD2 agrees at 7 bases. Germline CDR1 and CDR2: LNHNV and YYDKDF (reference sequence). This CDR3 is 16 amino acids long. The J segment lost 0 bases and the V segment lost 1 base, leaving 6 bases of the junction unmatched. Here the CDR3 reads CATSRVRSGDSYEQYF. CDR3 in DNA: TGTGCCACCAGCAGAGTTCGCAGCGGGGACTCCTACGAGCAGTACTTC.

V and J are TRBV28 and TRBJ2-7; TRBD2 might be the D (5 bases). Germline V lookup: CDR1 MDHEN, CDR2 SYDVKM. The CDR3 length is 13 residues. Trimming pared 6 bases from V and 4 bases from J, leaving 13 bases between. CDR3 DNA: TGTGCCAGCAGCCCCCCCGGGAAGTACGAGCAGTACTTC. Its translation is CASSPPGKYEQYF.

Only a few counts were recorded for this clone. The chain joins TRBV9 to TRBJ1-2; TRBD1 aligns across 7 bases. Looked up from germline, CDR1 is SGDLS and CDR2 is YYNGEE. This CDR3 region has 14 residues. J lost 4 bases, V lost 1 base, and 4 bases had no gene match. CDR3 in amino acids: CASSVLTGAYGYTF. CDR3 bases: TGTGCCAGCAGCGTACTTACAGGGGCCTATGGCTACACCTTC.

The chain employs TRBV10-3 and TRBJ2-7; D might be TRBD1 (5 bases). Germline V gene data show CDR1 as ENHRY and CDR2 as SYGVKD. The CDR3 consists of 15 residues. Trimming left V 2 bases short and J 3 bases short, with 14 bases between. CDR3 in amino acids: CAISEAGKEDYEQYF. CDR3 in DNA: TGTGCCATCAGTGAGGCAGGGAAAGAGGACTACGAGCAGTACTTC.

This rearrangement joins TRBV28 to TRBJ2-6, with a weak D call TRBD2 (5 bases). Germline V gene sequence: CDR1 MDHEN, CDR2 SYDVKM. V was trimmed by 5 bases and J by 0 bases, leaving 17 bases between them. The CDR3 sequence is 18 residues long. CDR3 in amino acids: CASSIFRGWSSGANVLTF. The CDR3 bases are TGTGCCAGCAGTATTTTCCGCGGGTGGAGCTCTGGGGCCAACGTCCTGACTTTC.

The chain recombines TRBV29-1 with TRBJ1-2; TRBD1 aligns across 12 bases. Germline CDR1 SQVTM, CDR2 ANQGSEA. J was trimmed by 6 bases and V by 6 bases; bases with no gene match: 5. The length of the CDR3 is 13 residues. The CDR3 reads CSVGQGAGHGYTF. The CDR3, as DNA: TGCAGCGTGGGACAGGGGGCTGGTCATGGCTACACCTTC.

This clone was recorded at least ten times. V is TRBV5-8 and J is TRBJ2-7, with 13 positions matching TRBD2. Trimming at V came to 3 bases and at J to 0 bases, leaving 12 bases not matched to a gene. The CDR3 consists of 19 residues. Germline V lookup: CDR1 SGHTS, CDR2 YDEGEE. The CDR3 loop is CASSSGATSGRLGSYEQYF. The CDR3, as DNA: TGTGCCAGCAGCTCTGGGGCGACTAGCGGGAGGTTAGGCTCCTACGAGCAGTACTTC.

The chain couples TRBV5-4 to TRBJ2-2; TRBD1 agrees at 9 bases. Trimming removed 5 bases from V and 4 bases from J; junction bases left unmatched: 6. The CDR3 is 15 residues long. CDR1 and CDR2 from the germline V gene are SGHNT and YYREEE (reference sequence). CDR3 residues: CASRTGTGFTGELFF. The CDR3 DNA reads TGTGCCAGCAGAACCGGGACAGGGTTCACCGGGGAGCTGTTTTTT.